This T cell receptor beta chain was observed in a study of blood T cell repertoires in COVID-19. About the study: Acute and convalescent COVID-19 samples came from the United States, Italy and Spain. PBMCs, B-cell-depleted T cells, or T cells provided the cDNA or gDNA that made up the material.

In the original workflow: Cell counts per sample came from amplifying reference gene primers. Sequencing was performed with immunoSEQ multiplex PCR; in TCRdb, only in-frame clones are kept and a portion is missing. Clone size and V and J calls were adopted from that table, with D and trimming inferred from the DNA. The data show 150,000 to 200,000 clones, approximately 90% seen once. V lost 0 bases and J lost 7; bases outside the gene matches: 13. The CDR3 has 17 residues. Germline V gene sequence: CDR1 SGHTA, CDR2 FQGNSA. Seattle researchers signed up patients amid active infection and tracked them longitudinally.

This TCR derives from a man aged 25-45 years with COVID-19, enrolled during active disease. The chain links TRBV7-2 to TRBJ1-2; TRBD1 aligns across 8 bases. Source material: peripheral blood. The CDR3 coding sequence is TGTGCCAGCAGCTTAGCGGGGCCAGGGGGCCTTCTTTCTGGCTACACCTTC. It specifies CASSLAGPGGLLSGYTF.